This T cell receptor beta chain was captured by sequencing in a study of T cell clonality in common variable immunodeficiency. Whole-study findings and limits: Fewer deletions and N-nucleotide insertions were reportedly seen in common variable immunodeficiency TCR beta sequences.

Concerning this clone itself: Its matching antigen is unknown. With the read ending 3 residues before the CDR3 end, the germline J gene is used to fill in that end.

Blood came from CVID subjects not ill and not taking immunomodulatory or immunosuppressive medication. Per the germline V gene, CDR1 is LNHDA and CDR2 is SQIVND (reference sequence). This CDR3 is built from 13 residues. The J segment lost 4 bases and the V segment lost 10 bases, leaving 7 bases of the junction unmatched. Method: immunoSEQ multiplex PCR; TCRdb's copy keeps in-frame clones and lacks some. The record shows approximately 38,000 clones for this sample, with no singletons present. Sequenced material: peripheral blood mononuclear cells. The chain employs TRBV19 and TRBJ1-5, with 7 bases matching TRBD1. This receptor was taken from a human donor with common variable immunodeficiency. The CDR3 bases that were read are TGTGCCACCAAGGGACAGTATAATCAGCCC. This gives the protein CATKGQYNQP. The complete CDR3 sequence is CATKGQYNQPQHF.